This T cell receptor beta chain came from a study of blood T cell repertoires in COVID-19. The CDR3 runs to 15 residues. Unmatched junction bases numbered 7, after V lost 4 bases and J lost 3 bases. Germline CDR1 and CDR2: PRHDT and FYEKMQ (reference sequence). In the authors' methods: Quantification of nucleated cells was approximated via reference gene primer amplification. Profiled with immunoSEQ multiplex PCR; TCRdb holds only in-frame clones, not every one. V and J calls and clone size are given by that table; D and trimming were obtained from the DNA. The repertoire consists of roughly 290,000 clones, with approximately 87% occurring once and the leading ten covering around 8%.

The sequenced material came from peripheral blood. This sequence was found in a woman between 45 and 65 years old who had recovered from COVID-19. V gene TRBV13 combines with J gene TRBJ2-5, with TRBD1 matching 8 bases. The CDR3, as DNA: TGTGCCAGCAGCTCCAGACAGGGGCCGGAAGAGACCCAGTACTTC. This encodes CASSSRQGPEETQYF.